This T cell receptor beta chain was obtained from a study of neurological immune-mediated disorders. Study conclusions and caveats: TCR-beta repertoires seemed private in all groups, with no expanded CDR3 amino acid sequences shared. Whereas HTLV-1-associated myelopathy showed the most TCR clonal expansion, multiple sclerosis showed the least, with levels below those of healthy controls.

The cDNA was synthesized by 5'RACE incorporating 10-nucleotide random UMIs. A single record per CDR3 protein comes from TCRdb applying MiXCR to the 5' RACE reads. The top ten clones hold 20% to 25% of a sample with about 20,000 distinct CDR3 sequences, about 10% of them seen once. This clonotype was found many times. Antigen specificity is unknown. The CDR3 loop spans 16 amino acids. CDR1 is SGHRS and CDR2 is YFSETQ in the germline V gene. V lost 0 bases, J lost 3 bases, and 5 bases stayed unmatched. The sequencing sample was made of PBMCs. The receptor's source is a woman aged 55-75 years with HTLV-1-associated myelopathy (HAM/TSP). This chain uses TRBV5-1 with TRBJ2-3, with TRBD1 matching over 9 bases. CDR3 in amino acids: CASSLVRTGVTDTQYF. DNA of the CDR3: TGCGCCAGCAGCTTGGTAAGGACAGGGGTTACAGATACGCAGTATTTT.